The entry below gives a single T cell receptor beta chain sequence along with its context. The antigen remains unidentified. This specimen belongs to a study of shared clonotypes between healthy human individuals. Study in general: Three CD4 naive, three CD4 memory, two CD8 naive and one CD8 memory plate were used per donor.

Sequencing was at deep level. Each replicate PCR on the sorted subsets used 200 to 250 ng DNA (around 31,000 T cell genomes). Sequencing was performed with immunoSEQ multiplex PCR; in TCRdb, only in-frame clones are kept and a portion is missing. The sample holds some 800,000 clones; 80% to 95% are singletons and the top ten take about 25%. CD45RO-negative CD8 cells positively selected for CCR7 made up the naive population, which excluded terminally differentiated effector memory CD45RA+ cells. Findings of the study overall: Among a few donors, roughly 5.4% of naive CD4 clonotypes were found in common.

What was sequenced was naive CD8+ T cells sorted from blood. This TCR was sampled from a man between 25 and 39 years old in good health.

The DNA of the CDR3 is TGTGCCAGTGAAGGGGCTAGCGGGATCGCGGGGGAGCTGTTTTTT. It codes for CASEGASGIAGELFF. The gene calls are TRBV7-8 and TRBJ2-2; 9 nucleotides align to TRBD2. Germline loops: CDR1 SGHVS, CDR2 FQNEAQ. Trimming took 9 bases from V and 8 from J; bases not matched to a gene: 13. The CDR3 consists of 15 residues.